The entry that follows covers one TCR beta chain sequence. Its specificity is not known. It was with 60 Vbeta and 13 Jbeta primers that the PCR ran. Produced via immunoSEQ multiplex PCR; TCRdb's table is partial and in-frame only. The sample includes around 200,000 clones, around 85% seen only once; the top ten take about 0.22%. This entry belongs to a study of cytomegalovirus exposure and HLA in healthy donors. Study-wide results and caveats: Several of the most significant clusters appeared, in a later analysis, to be linked to common viral pathogens.

Donors had nominal health at sampling but likely had unrecorded immune exposures. The CDR3 is 13 residues long. V lost 4 bases, J lost 7 bases, and 12 bases lay in between. Germline V gene data show CDR1 as SGHNT and CDR2 as YYREEE (reference sequence). Input material: PBMCs. The TCR originated in a girl aged 2 to 9 in good health and CMV-seronegative. The gene calls are TRBV5-4 and TRBJ1-5, with a tentative D call TRBD1 (6 bases). CDR3 nucleotide sequence: TGTGCCAGCAGCCACGCGGGGGCCCAGCCCCAGCATTTT. The encoded protein is CASSHAGAQPQHF.